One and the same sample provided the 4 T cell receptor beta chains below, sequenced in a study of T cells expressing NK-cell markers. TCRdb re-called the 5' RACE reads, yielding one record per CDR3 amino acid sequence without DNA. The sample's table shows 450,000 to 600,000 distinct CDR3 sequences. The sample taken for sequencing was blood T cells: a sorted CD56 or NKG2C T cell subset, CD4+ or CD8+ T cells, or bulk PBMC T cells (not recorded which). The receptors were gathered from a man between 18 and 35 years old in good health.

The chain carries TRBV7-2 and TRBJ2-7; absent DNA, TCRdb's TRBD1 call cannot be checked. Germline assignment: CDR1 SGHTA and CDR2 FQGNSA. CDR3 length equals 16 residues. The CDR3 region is CASSDRQGALVYEQYF.

This chain's CDR3 is CASIPEGGPETQYF. This chain uses TRBV7-9 with TRBJ2-5; TCRdb picks TRBD1, but there is no DNA to check that call. CDR1 SEHNR and CDR2 FQNEAQ come from the germline V gene (reference sequence). The CDR3 is 14 residues long.

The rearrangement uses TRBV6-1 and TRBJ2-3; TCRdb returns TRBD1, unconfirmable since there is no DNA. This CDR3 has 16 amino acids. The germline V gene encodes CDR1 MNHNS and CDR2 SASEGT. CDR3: CASSARGSSSTDTQYF.

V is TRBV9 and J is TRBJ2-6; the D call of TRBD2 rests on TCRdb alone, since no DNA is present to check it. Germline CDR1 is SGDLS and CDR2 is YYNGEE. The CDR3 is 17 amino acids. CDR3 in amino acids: CASGRGGTSSGANVLTF.